This is a list of T cell receptor beta chains from one sample in a study of CD8+ T cells in alopecia areata. TCRdb keeps only in-frame clones here, not all; method: immunoSEQ multiplex PCR. The sample contains about 180,000 clones, roughly 46% of which appear only once. The input for sequencing was CD8+ T cells sorted from blood, taken around week 54, from a patient treated with tofacitinib. The receptor set was obtained from a human donor with alopecia areata. The CDR3 runs from the conserved cysteine through the conserved F or W. The order of the fields is J gene, D gene, V gene, CDR3 protein. The D gene is left open where the match is weak.

J gene: TRBJ1-5
D gene: TRBD1
V gene: TRBV7-9
CDR3 protein: CASSLAGQGHQPQHF

J gene: TRBJ2-5
D gene: -
V gene: TRBV7-2
CDR3 protein: CASSPSNKETQYF

J gene: TRBJ1-5
D gene: TRBD1
V gene: TRBV19
CDR3 protein: CASSTAGTVLPQHF

J gene: TRBJ1-4
D gene: -
V gene: TRBV29-1
CDR3 protein: CSVIATNEKLFF

J gene: TRBJ1-1
D gene: -
V gene: TRBV4-2
CDR3 protein: CASSQDWVTEAFF

J gene: TRBJ2-2
D gene: -
V gene: TRBV6-6
CDR3 protein: CATSFAGELFF

J gene: TRBJ1-1
D gene: -
V gene: TRBV27
CDR3 protein: CASSTHQRGLNTEAFF

J gene: TRBJ1-5
D gene: -
V gene: TRBV4-1
CDR3 protein: CASSRAGSGNQPQHF

J gene: TRBJ2-1
D gene: -
V gene: TRBV9
CDR3 protein: CASSGSASSYNEQFF

J gene: TRBJ2-1
D gene: -
V gene: TRBV5-4
CDR3 protein: CASSSRGFSNEQFF

J gene: TRBJ2-7
D gene: -
V gene: TRBV2
CDR3 protein: CASSEIRAGYDYEQYF

J gene: TRBJ1-5
D gene: TRBD1
V gene: TRBV27
CDR3 protein: CASSPIDDRVTKQPQHF

J gene: TRBJ2-7
D gene: -
V gene: TRBV14
CDR3 protein: CASSQGQGPYEQYF

J gene: -
D gene: TRBD2
V gene: TRBV29-1
CDR3 protein: CSVESPGGKTHEQYF

J gene: TRBJ1-4
D gene: -
V gene: TRBV4-1
CDR3 protein: CASSLDLETANEKLFF

J gene: TRBJ1-1
D gene: -
V gene: TRBV20-1
CDR3 protein: CSAPTVPAFF

J gene: TRBJ2-2
D gene: -
V gene: TRBV4-2
CDR3 protein: CASSQDNTGELFF

J gene: TRBJ2-7
D gene: -
V gene: TRBV15
CDR3 protein: CATSRSGTGYEQYF

J gene: TRBJ2-2
D gene: -
V gene: TRBV4-1
CDR3 protein: CASSQVGQNTGELFF

J gene: TRBJ2-1
D gene: -
V gene: TRBV19
CDR3 protein: CASTQADSYNEQFF

J gene: TRBJ2-3
D gene: -
V gene: TRBV13
CDR3 protein: CASRGEDTDTQYF

J gene: TRBJ2-7
D gene: -
V gene: TRBV5-6
CDR3 protein: CASSRLGGLHYEQYF

J gene: TRBJ2-7
D gene: TRBD2
V gene: TRBV5-4
CDR3 protein: CASSLVTGGSYEQYF

J gene: TRBJ2-7
D gene: -
V gene: TRBV7-9
CDR3 protein: CASSPGEGSSYEQYF

J gene: TRBJ1-2
D gene: -
V gene: TRBV6-4
CDR3 protein: CASSAYIDSNYGYTF

J gene: TRBJ2-7
D gene: -
V gene: TRBV2
CDR3 protein: CASIQEGYEQYF

J gene: TRBJ1-5
D gene: -
V gene: TRBV5-4
CDR3 protein: CASSTGGQSNQPQHF

J gene: TRBJ2-7
D gene: TRBD2
V gene: TRBV5-1
CDR3 protein: CASRALERGSYEQYF

J gene: TRBJ1-1
D gene: TRBD1
V gene: TRBV11-1
CDR3 protein: CASSLDRAGTEAFF

J gene: TRBJ1-2
D gene: -
V gene: TRBV2
CDR3 protein: CASSDPYGYTF

J gene: TRBJ2-4
D gene: -
V gene: TRBV5-6
CDR3 protein: CASSSTGRDIQYF

J gene: TRBJ2-3
D gene: -
V gene: TRBV10-3
CDR3 protein: CAISEGYTQYF

J gene: TRBJ1-2
D gene: -
V gene: TRBV11-2
CDR3 protein: CASSLEAGHGYTF

J gene: TRBJ1-4
D gene: -
V gene: TRBV27
CDR3 protein: CASSLRQLNEKLFF

J gene: TRBJ1-5
D gene: -
V gene: TRBV7-9
CDR3 protein: CASSPNGNGPQHF

J gene: TRBJ2-1
D gene: TRBD1
V gene: TRBV6-5
CDR3 protein: CASSFGQGNEQFF

J gene: TRBJ1-4
D gene: TRBD1
V gene: TRBV7-9
CDR3 protein: CASTASQGAGEKLFF

J gene: TRBJ2-1
D gene: TRBD1
V gene: TRBV15
CDR3 protein: CATSQGQGHEQFF

J gene: TRBJ1-5
D gene: -
V gene: TRBV7-9
CDR3 protein: CASSSGDQPQHF

J gene: TRBJ2-1
D gene: TRBD1
V gene: TRBV5-6
CDR3 protein: CASSWDRGYNEQFF

J gene: TRBJ2-3
D gene: TRBD1
V gene: TRBV27
CDR3 protein: CASSFGQGTSSIPSTDTQYF

J gene: TRBJ2-7
D gene: -
V gene: TRBV27
CDR3 protein: CASSLSHTVAYEQYF

J gene: TRBJ2-3
D gene: TRBD1
V gene: TRBV5-1
CDR3 protein: CASSSGQGATDTQYF

J gene: TRBJ1-4
D gene: TRBD1
V gene: TRBV9
CDR3 protein: CASSVTGDPRGKLFF

J gene: TRBJ1-2
D gene: -
V gene: TRBV12-5
CDR3 protein: CASGPKEGEDGYTF

J gene: TRBJ2-1
D gene: TRBD1
V gene: TRBV7-9
CDR3 protein: CASTGQGPYNEQFF

J gene: TRBJ1-1
D gene: -
V gene: TRBV7-9
CDR3 protein: CASSPATGRGWTEAFF

J gene: TRBJ2-7
D gene: -
V gene: TRBV21-1
CDR3 protein: CASSKGFLDSLRLYEQYF

J gene: TRBJ1-4
D gene: -
V gene: TRBV13
CDR3 protein: CASSLGSQVTEKLFF

J gene: TRBJ2-7
D gene: -
V gene: TRBV9
CDR3 protein: CASSNERDEQYF